A single sample is the source of the 19 T cell receptor beta chains below, sequenced in a study of shared clonotypes between healthy human individuals. Only in-frame clones appear in the TCRdb table, and some are missing; sequencing was by immunoSEQ multiplex PCR. Seen here are roughly 660,000 clones, 90% observed once, and the top ten hold 34%. The sequencing sample was made of memory CD8+ T cells from PBMCs. Subset reported: CD45RO+ cells pooled with CCR7-negative TemRA cells. The receptor set was obtained from a young man in good health. Some clones in this sample may be carry-over from other donors' samples.

This chain links TRBV25-1 with TRBJ2-1, with TRBD1 identical over 8 bases. The germline gives CDR1 MGHDK, CDR2 SYGVNS. CDR3 length equals 16 residues. V dropped 6 bases and J dropped 8; count of bases not matched to a gene: 15. CDR3 bases: TGTGCCAGCAGGACATGGATACAGGGGGGCGGGGATGAGCAGTTCTTC. It encodes CASRTWIQGGGDEQFF.

CDR3 nucleotide sequence: TGTGCCAGCAGCCGACAGGGTATCGGGGCTAGTGAGCAGTTCTTC. Translating gives CASSRQGIGASEQFF. The chain employs TRBV7-9 and TRBJ2-1; TRBD1 agrees at 7 bases. Trimming at V came to 5 bases and at J to 9 bases, leaving 13 bases not matched to a gene. The CDR3 contains 15 residues. Per germline, CDR1 SEHNR and CDR2 FQNEAQ (reference sequence).

The chain uses TRBV28 and TRBJ2-7; possibly TRBD1 for D (6 bases). The ends were cut back, 5 bases at V and 0 bases at J, with 11 bases in the middle. The CDR3 loop spans 14 amino acids. Germline V CDR1 and CDR2: MDHEN, SYDVKM. The CDR3 region is CASSATGSSYEQYF. The CDR3 DNA sequence: TGTGCCAGCAGTGCCACAGGGAGCTCCTACGAGCAGTACTTC.

The chain couples TRBV7-8 to TRBJ1-3; D is unclear. Germline V gene lookup returns CDR1 SGHVS and CDR2 FQNEAQ. CDR3 size: 12 residues. The V end lost 4 bases, the J end lost 4 bases, and 5 bases lay between the germline ends. The CDR3 sequence: CASSSTGNTIYF. In DNA form, the CDR3 reads TGTGCCAGCAGCTCGACAGGAAACACCATATATTTT.

Only one count was recorded for this clone. The chain has TRBV19 and TRBJ2-3; D is undetermined. The CDR3 contains 11 residues. The V gene lost 3 bases and the J gene lost 7 bases, with 5 bases spanning the gap. Looked up from germline, CDR1 is LNHDA and CDR2 is SQIVND (reference sequence). In DNA form, the CDR3 reads TGTGCCAGTAGTATCGGTTATACGCAGTATTTT. It yields the protein CASSIGYTQYF.

This clone was seen a few times. J is TRBJ1-1 and V is TRBV30; D gene unclear. The V gene's germline CDR1 is GTSNPN and CDR2 SVGIG (reference sequence). V was pared by 7 bases and J by 1 base, with 10 bases between. This CDR3 is 12 amino acids long. CDR3 sequence: CALDLRNTEAFF. For the CDR3, the DNA is TGTGCCTTAGATCTTCGGAACACTGAAGCTTTCTTT.

This clone was picked up a small number of times. Additional DNA sequences in this sample encode the identical CDR3. V gene TRBV7-9 combines with J gene TRBJ2-2; 7 nucleotides align to TRBD1. J gave up 4 bases and V 5 bases, and 4 bases lay outside the gene matches. The CDR3 consists of 14 residues. Germline loops: CDR1 SEHNR, CDR2 FQNEAQ (reference sequence). CDR3 nucleotide sequence: TGTGCCAGCAGCCCCCGGACAGGCACCGGGGAGCTGTTTTTT. Its translation: CASSPRTGTGELFF.

This sequence joins TRBV28 and TRBJ2-7, with D perhaps being TRBD1 or TRBD2 (5 bases each). The V gene lost 0 bases and the J gene lost 3 bases, with 15 bases spanning the gap. Germline V CDR1 and CDR2: MDHEN, SYDVKM. There are 16 residues in the CDR3. The CDR3 spells CASSLWGDPPNYEQYF. CDR3 bases: TGTGCCAGCAGTTTATGGGGGGATCCCCCCAACTACGAGCAGTACTTC. Using reference TRBV28 and TRBJ2-7 for the parts outside the CDR3, the full variable domain is DVKVTQSSRYLVKRTGEKVFLECVQDMDHENMFWYRQDPGLGLRLIYFSYDVKMKEKGDIPEGYSVSREKKERFSLILESASTNQTSMYLCASSLWGDPPNYEQYFGPGTRLTVT.

V is TRBV9 and J is TRBJ1-3; D gene unclear. Trimming stripped 2 bases from V and 4 bases from J, with 13 bases between. CDR1 and CDR2 (germline): SGDLS, YYNGEE. The CDR3 is 15 residues long. The CDR3 DNA reads TGTGCCAGCAGCGTTTTGGGTACGGGAGGAAACACCATATATTTT. Its translation: CASSVLGTGGNTIYF.

J is TRBJ1-2 and V is TRBV6-6; 8 nucleotides align to TRBD1. J gave up 5 bases and V 3 bases, and 8 bases lay outside the gene matches. Germline V CDR1 and CDR2: MNHNY, SVGAGI (reference sequence). CDR3 length: 15 amino acids. The CDR3 sequence: CASSYLDREGYGYTF. The CDR3, as DNA: TGTGCCAGCAGTTATTTGGACAGGGAAGGTTATGGCTACACCTTC.

This clone came up a few times. This rearrangement joins TRBV6-6 to TRBJ1-1; possible D gene TRBD1, 6 bases. Germline CDR1 is MNHNY and CDR2 is SVGAGI (reference sequence). The CDR3 extends over 12 amino acids. Trimming took off 5 bases at V and 6 bases at J, with 10 bases between the two ends. The CDR3: CASSPNRAEAFF. CDR3 in DNA: TGTGCCAGCAGTCCTAACAGGGCTGAAGCTTTCTTT.

The chain uses TRBV11-2 and TRBJ1-4, with 9 bases fitting TRBD1. V lost 5 bases, J lost 7 bases, and 5 bases stayed unmatched. Germline values: CDR1 SGHAT, CDR2 FQNNGV. This CDR3 is built from 14 residues. Here the CDR3 DNA reads TGTGCCAGCAGCCGTCGGGACAGGGCTGAAAAACTGTTTTTT. Its protein product is CASSRRDRAEKLFF.

The V and J genes are TRBV10-2 and TRBJ1-2; D not certain. Germline V gene lookup returns CDR1 WSHSY and CDR2 SAAADI. The CDR3 runs to 16 residues. The V and J ends lost 2 bases and 4 bases respectively, with 17 bases between them. CDR3 loop: CASSELAGLISYGYTF. The CDR3 region has the DNA TGCGCCAGCAGTGAGCTGGCTGGGCTGATATCCTATGGCTACACCTTC.

The chain employs TRBV28 and TRBJ2-1, with D unclear. There are 15 residues in the CDR3. CDR1 MDHEN and CDR2 SYDVKM come from the germline V gene. Trimming pared 2 bases from V and 4 bases from J, leaving 12 bases between. This CDR3 reads CASSLSAQKYNEQFF. The CDR3 bases are TGTGCCAGCAGTTTAAGCGCCCAGAAATACAATGAGCAGTTCTTC.

The CDR3 DNA is TGTGCCAGCAGCTCTCGACTCGAGCAGTACTTC. It is translated as CASSSRLEQYF. The V call is TRBV5-5, the J call TRBJ2-7; D is ambiguous. The germline V gene encodes CDR1 SGHKS and CDR2 YYEKEE (reference sequence). The V end was cut by 3 bases, the J end by 6 bases, with 7 bases between. The CDR3 runs 11 residues.

CDR3 in amino acids: CSGVLAIRTDTQYF. For the CDR3, the DNA is TGCAGCGGGGTACTAGCGATCCGCACAGATACGCAGTATTTT. The chain joins TRBV29-1 to TRBJ2-3; 7 bases line up with TRBD2. The CDR3 loop spans 14 amino acids. J gave up 1 base and V 7 bases, and 8 bases lay outside the gene matches. The V gene's germline CDR1 is SQVTM and CDR2 ANQGSEA.

The chain combines TRBV5-1 with TRBJ2-2; D perhaps matches TRBD1 (5 bases). V lost 4 bases to trimming and J lost 0 bases, with 13 bases between them. Per the germline V gene, CDR1 is SGHRS and CDR2 is YFSETQ. This CDR3 region has 16 residues. The chain's CDR3 is CASSQGWGANTGELFF. The CDR3 region has the DNA TGCGCCAGCAGCCAAGGCTGGGGCGCGAACACCGGGGAGCTGTTTTTT. Supplemented by reference TRBV5-1 and TRBJ2-2, the full variable domain reads KAGVTQTPRYLIKTRGQQVTLSCSPISGHRSVSWYQQTPGQGLQFLFEYFSETQRNKGNFPGRFSGRQFSNSRSEMNVSTLELGDSALYLCASSQGWGANTGELFFGEGSRLTVL.

Turning to this clone: Other DNA variants within this sample encode the same CDR3. V gene TRBV5-6 combines with J gene TRBJ2-2; TRBD1 aligns across 7 bases. The CDR3 runs to 15 residues. Germline lookup yields CDR1 SGHDT and CDR2 YYEEEE. J gave up 0 bases and V 8 bases, and 7 bases lay outside the gene matches. The CDR3 nucleotides are TGTGCCAGTAGCCCCGGGACAGCGAACACCGGGGAGCTGTTTTTT. Translated: CASSPGTANTGELFF.

This clone was counted between two and nine times. The CDR3 loop reads CASSAQGASVTEAFF. CDR3 DNA: TGTGCCAGCAGCGCACAGGGGGCCAGCGTCACTGAAGCTTTCTTT. The V call is TRBV28, the J call TRBJ1-1; TRBD1 agrees at 9 bases. This CDR3 has 15 residues. Trimming cost V 6 bases and J 4 bases; bases outside gene matches: 9. The germline gives CDR1 MDHEN, CDR2 SYDVKM.